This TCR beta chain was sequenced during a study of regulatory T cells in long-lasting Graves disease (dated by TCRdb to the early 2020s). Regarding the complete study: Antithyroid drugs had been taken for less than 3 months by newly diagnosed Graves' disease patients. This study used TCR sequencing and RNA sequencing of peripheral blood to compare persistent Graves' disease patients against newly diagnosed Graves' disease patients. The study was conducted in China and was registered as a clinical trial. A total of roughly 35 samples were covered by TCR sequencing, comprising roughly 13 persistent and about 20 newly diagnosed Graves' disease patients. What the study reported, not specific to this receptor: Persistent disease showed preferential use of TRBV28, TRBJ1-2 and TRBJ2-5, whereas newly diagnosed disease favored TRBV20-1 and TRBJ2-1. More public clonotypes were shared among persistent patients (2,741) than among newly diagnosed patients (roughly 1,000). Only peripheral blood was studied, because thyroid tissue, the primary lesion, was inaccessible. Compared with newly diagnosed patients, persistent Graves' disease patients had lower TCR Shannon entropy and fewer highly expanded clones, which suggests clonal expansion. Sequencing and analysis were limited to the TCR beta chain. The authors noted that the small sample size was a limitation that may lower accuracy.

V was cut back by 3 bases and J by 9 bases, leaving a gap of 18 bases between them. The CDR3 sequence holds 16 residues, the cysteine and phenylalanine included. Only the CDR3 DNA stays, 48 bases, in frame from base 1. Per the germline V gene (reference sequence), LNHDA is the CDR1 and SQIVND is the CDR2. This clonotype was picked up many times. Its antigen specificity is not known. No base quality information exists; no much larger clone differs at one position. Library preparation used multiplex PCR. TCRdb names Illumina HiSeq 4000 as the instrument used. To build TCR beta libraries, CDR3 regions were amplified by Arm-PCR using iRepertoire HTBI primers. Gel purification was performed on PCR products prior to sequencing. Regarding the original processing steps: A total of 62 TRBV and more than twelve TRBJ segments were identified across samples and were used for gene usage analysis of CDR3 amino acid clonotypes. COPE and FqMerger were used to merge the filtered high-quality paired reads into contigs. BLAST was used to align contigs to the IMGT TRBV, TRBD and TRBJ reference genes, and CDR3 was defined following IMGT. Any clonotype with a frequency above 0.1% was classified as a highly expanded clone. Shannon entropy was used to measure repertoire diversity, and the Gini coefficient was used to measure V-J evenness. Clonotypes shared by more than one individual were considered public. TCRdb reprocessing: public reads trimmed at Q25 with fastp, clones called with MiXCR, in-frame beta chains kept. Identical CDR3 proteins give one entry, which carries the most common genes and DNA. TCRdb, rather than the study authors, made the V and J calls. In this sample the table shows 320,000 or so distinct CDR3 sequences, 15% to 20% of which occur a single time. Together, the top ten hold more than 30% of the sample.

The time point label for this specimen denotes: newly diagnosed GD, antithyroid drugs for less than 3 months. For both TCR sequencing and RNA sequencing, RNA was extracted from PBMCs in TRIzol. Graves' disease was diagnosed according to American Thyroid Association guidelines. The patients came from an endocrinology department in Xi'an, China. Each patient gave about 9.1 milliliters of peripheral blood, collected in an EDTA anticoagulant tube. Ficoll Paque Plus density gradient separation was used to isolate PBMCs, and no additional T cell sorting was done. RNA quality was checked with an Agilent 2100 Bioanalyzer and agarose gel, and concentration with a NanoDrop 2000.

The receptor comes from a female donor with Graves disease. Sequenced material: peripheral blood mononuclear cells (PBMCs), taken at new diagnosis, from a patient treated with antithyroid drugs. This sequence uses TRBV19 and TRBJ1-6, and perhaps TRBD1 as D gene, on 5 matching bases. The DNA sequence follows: TGTGCCAGTAGTATCTCCGCCGGGACCGCCAGTTCACCCCTCCACTTT. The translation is CASSISAGTASSPLHF.